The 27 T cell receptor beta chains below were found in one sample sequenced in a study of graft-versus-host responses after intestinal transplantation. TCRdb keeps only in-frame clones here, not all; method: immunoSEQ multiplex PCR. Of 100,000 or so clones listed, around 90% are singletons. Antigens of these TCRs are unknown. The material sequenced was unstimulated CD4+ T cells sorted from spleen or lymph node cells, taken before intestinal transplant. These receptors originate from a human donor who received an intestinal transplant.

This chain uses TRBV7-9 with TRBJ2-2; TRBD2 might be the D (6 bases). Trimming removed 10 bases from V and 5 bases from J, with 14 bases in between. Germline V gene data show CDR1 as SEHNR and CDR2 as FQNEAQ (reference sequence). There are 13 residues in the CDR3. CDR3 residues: CATPGLSTGELFF. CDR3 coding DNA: TGTGCCACCCCGGGACTCAGTACCGGGGAGCTGTTTTTT.

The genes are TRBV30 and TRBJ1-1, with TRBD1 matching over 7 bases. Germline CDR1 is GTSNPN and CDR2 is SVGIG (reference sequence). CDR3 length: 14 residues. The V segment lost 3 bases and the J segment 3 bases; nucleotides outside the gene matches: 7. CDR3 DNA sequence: TGTGCCTGGAGGGATAGGACAGGCTACACTGAAGCTTTCTTT. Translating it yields CAWRDRTGYTEAFF.

The CDR3 region has the DNA TGCGCCAGCAGCCAACATAGACCGGCGACAGATCAATATAAGAACACTGAAGCTTTCTTT. Translation gives CASSQHRPATDQYKNTEAFF. This rearrangement joins TRBV4-3 to TRBJ1-1; maybe TRBD1 (5 bases). From germline, CDR1 is LGHNA and CDR2 YSLEER. The V gene lost 2 bases and the J gene lost 1 base, with 26 bases spanning the gap. The CDR3 contains 20 residues.

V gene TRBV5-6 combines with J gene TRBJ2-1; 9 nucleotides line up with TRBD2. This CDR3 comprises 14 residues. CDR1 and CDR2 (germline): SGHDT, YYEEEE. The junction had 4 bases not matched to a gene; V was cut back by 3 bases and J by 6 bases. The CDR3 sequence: CASSSGLATNEQFF. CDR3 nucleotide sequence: TGTGCCAGCAGCTCAGGACTAGCGACCAATGAGCAGTTCTTC.

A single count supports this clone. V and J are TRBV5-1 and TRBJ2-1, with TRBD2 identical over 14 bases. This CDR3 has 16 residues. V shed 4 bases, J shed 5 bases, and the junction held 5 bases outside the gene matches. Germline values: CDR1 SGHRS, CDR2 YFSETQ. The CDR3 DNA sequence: TGCGCCAGCAGCGTCGGACTAGCGGGAGGAAACAATGAGCAGTTCTTC. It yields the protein CASSVGLAGGNNEQFF.

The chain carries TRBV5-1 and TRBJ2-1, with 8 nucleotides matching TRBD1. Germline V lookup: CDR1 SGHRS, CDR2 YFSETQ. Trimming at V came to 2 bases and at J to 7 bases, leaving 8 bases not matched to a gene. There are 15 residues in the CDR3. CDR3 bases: TGCGCCAGCAGCTTAGCGGATAGGGACAGGAATGAGCAGTTCTTC. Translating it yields CASSLADRDRNEQFF.

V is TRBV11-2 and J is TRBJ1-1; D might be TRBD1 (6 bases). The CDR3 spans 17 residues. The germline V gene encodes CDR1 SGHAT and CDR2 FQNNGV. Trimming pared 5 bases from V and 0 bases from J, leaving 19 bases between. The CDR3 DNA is TGTGCCAGCAGCCCACTCGGTTGGGGGCTGATGAACACTGAAGCTTTCTTT. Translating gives CASSPLGWGLMNTEAFF.

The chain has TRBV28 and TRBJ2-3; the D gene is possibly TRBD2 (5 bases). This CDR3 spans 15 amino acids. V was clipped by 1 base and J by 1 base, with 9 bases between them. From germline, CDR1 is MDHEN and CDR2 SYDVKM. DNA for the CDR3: TGTGCCAGCAGTTTATTCGTCGGGGGCACAGATACGCAGTATTTT. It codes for CASSLFVGGTDTQYF.

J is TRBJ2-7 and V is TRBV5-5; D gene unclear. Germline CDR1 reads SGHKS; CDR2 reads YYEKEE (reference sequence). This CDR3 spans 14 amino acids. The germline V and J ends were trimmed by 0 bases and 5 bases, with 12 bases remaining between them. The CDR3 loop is CASSLVPSSNEQYF. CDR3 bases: TGTGCCAGCAGCTTGGTTCCTTCTAGTAACGAGCAGTACTTC.

The chain's CDR3 is CASGSTTGATNYGYTF. The CDR3 region has the DNA TGTGCTAGTGGTTCGACCACAGGGGCCACTAACTATGGCTACACCTTC. The chain joins TRBV12-5 to TRBJ1-2; 7 bases fit TRBD1. With V trimmed by 4 bases and J by 0 bases, 8 bases remained unmatched. From germline, CDR1 is LGHNT and CDR2 FRNRAP. CDR3 size: 16 residues.

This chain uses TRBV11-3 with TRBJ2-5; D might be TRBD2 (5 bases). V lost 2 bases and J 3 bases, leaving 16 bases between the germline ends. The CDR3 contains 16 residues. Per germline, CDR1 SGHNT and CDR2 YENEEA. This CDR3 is CASSLIVGLAKETQYF. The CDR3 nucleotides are TGTGCCAGCAGCTTAATCGTCGGGCTAGCTAAAGAGACCCAGTACTTC.

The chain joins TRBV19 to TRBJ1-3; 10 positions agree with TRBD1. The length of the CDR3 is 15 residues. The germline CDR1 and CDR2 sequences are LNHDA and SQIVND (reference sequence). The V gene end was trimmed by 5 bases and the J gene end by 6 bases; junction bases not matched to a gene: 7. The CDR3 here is CASSLSGQGKNTIYF. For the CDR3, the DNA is TGTGCCAGTAGTCTGTCGGGACAGGGGAAAAACACCATATATTTT.

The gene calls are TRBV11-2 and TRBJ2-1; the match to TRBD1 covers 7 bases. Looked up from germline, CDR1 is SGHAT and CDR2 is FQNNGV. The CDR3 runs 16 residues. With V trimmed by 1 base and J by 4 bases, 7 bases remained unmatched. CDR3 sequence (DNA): TGTGCCAGCAGCTTAGGGGACAGCTTAATTTACAATGAGCAGTTCTTC. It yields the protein CASSLGDSLIYNEQFF.

The DNA of the CDR3 is TGTGCCAGCAGTTTACGACAGGGAATAGCTGGCGAGCAGTACTTC. As protein: CASSLRQGIAGEQYF. The rearrangement links TRBV6-5 to TRBJ2-7; TRBD1 aligns across 7 bases. This CDR3 is built from 15 residues. Per the germline V gene, CDR1 is MNHEY and CDR2 is SVGAGI. V gave up 4 bases and J gave up 6 bases; unmatched junction bases: 12.

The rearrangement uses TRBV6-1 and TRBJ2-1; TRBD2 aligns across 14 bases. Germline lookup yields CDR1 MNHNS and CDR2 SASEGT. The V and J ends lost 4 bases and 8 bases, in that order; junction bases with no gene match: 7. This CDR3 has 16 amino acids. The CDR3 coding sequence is TGTGCCAGCAGTGTAAGGGGACTAGCGGGAGTCGATGAGCAGTTCTTC. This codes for CASSVRGLAGVDEQFF.

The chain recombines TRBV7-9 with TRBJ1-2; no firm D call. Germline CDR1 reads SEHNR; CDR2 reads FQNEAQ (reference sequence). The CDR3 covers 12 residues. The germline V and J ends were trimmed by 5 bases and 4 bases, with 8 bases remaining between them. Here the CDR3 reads CASSREAYGYTF. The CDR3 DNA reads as TGTGCCAGCAGCCGTGAGGCCTATGGCTACACCTTC.

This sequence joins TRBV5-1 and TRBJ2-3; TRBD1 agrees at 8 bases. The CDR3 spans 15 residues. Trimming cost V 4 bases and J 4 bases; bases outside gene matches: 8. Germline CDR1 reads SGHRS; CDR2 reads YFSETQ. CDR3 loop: CASSSRTGSADTQYF. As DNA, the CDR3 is TGCGCCAGCAGCAGCCGGACAGGGAGCGCAGATACGCAGTATTTT.

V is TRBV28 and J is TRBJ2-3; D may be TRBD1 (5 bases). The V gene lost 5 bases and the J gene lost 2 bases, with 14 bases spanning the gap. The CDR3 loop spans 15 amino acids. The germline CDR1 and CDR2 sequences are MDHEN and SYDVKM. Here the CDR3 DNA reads TGTGCCAGCAGTACCCAGGGTAGGGACACAGATACGCAGTATTTT. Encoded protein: CASSTQGRDTDTQYF.

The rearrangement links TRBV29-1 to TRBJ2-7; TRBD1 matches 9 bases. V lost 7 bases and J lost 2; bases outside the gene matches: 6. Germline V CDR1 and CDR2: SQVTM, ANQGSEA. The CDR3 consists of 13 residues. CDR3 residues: CSGGQGRTYEQYF. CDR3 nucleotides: TGCAGCGGGGGACAGGGAAGGACCTACGAGCAGTACTTC.

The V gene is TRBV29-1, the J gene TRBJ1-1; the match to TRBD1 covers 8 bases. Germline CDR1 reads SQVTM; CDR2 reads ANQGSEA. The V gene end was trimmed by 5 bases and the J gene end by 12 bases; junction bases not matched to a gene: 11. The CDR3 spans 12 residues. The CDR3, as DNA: TGCAGCGTTTACAAAGGACAGGGCAGGACTTTCTTT. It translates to CSVYKGQGRTFF.

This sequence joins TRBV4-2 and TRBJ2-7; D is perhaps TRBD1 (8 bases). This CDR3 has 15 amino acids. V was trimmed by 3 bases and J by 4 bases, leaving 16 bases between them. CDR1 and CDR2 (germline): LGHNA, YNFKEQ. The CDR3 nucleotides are TGTGCCAGCAGCCATGGACAGGGAGGGATATACGAGCAGTACTTC. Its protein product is CASSHGQGGIYEQYF.

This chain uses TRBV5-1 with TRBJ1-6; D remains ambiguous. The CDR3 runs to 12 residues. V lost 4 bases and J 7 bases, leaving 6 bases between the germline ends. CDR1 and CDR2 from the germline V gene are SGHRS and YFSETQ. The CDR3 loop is CASSEPNSPLHF. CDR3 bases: TGCGCCAGCAGCGAGCCAAATTCACCCCTCCACTTT. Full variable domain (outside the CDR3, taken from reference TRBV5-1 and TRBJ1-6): KAGVTQTPRYLIKTRGQQVTLSCSPISGHRSVSWYQQTPGQGLQFLFEYFSETQRNKGNFPGRFSGRQFSNSRSEMNVSTLELGDSALYLCASSEPNSPLHFGNGTRLTVT.

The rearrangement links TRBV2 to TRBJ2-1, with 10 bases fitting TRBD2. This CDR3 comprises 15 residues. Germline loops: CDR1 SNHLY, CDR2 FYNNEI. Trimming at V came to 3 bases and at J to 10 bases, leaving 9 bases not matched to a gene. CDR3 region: CASSESSGRRTEQFF. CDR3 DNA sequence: TGTGCCAGCAGTGAGTCTAGCGGGAGAAGAACGGAGCAGTTCTTC.

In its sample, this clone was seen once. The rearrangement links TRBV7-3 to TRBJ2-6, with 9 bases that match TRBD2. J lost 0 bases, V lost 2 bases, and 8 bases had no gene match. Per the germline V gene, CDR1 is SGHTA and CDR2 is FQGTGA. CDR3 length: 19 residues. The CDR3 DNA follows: TGTGCCAGCAGCTTACCGACTGCGGGGGGGTACTCTGGGGCCAACGTCCTGACTTTC. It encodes CASSLPTAGGYSGANVLTF.

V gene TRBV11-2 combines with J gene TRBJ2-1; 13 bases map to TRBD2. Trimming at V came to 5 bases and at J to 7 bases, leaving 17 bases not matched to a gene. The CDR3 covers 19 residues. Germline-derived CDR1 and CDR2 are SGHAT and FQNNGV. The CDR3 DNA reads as TGTGCCAGCAGCGCCCGGGACACCCGGACTAGCGGGAGTTTGAATGAGCAGTTCTTC. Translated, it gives CASSARDTRTSGSLNEQFF.

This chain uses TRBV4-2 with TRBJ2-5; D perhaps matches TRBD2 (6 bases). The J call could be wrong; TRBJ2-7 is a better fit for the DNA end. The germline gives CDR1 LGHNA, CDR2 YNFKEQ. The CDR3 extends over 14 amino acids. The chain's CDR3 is CASSQEWEVGEQYF. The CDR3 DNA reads TGTGCCAGCAGCCAAGAGTGGGAGGTCGGCGAGCAGTACTTC.

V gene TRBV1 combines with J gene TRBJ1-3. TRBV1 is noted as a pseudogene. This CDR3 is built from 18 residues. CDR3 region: CTSSQEQRRVIGGNTIYF. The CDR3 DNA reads TGCACCAGCAGCCAAGAACAACGGAGGGTAATAGGTGGAAACACCATATATTTT.